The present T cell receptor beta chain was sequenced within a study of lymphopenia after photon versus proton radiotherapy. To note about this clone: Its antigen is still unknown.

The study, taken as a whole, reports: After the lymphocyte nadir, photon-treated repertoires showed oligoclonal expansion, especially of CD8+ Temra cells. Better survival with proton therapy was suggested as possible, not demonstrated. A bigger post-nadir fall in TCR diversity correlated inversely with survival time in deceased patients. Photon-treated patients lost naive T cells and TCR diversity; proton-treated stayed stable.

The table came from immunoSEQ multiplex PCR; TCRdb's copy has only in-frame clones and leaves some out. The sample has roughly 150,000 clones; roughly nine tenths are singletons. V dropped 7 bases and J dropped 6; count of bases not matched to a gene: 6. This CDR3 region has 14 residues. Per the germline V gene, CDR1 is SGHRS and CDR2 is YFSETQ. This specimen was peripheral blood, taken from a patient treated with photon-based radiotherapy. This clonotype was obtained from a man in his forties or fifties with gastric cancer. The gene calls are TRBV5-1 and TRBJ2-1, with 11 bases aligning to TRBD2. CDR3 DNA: TGCGCCAGCTCCGTGACTAGCGGGATCAATGAGCAGTTCTTC. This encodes CASSVTSGINEQFF.